This T cell receptor beta chain comes out of a study of Ad26.COV2.S vaccination and SARS-CoV-2 variants. CDR1 and CDR2 from the germline V gene are SGHNT and YYREEE (reference sequence). This CDR3 comprises 16 residues. V lost 0 bases and J 4 bases, leaving 16 bases between the germline ends. Assay used: immunoSEQ multiplex PCR; TCRdb lists only in-frame clones, some missing. This sample has 300,000 to 350,000 clones, with 85% to 90% found just once. Treatment denoted: some 20 received Ad26.COV2.S at low or high dose, single or two shots; about 5 received placebo; per-sample allocation not given. The investigators took samples on day 63 after the first vaccine or placebo injection.

The chain carries TRBV5-4 and TRBJ1-2; weak D call: TRBD1 (5 bases). The material was peripheral blood, obtained in a trial of Ad26.COV2.S vaccine versus placebo. The receptor was isolated from a person aged 18-65 years who received the Ad26.COV2.S COVID-19 vaccine or a placebo. The CDR3 DNA follows: TGTGCCAGCAGCTTGGCCAAAGGACAACCACTCTATGGCTACACCTTC. Translation gives CASSLAKGQPLYGYTF.